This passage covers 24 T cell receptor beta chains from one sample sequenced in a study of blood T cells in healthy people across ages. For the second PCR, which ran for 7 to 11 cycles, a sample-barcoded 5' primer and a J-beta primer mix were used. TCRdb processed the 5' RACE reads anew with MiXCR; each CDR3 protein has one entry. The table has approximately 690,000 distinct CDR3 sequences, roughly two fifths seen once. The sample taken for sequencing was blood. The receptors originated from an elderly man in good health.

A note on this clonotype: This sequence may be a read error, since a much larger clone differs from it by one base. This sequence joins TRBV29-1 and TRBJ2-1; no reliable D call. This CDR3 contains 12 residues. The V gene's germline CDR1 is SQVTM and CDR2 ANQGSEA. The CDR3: CSVGRSYNERFF. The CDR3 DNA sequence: TGCAGCGTTGGGCGTTCCTACAATGAGCGGTTCTTC.

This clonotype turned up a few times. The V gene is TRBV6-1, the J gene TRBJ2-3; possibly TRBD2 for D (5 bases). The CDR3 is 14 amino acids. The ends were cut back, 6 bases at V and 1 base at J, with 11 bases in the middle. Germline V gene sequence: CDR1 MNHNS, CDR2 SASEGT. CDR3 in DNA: TGTGCCAGCAGACCTAATAGCGGCACAGATACGCAGTATTTT. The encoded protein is CASRPNSGTDTQYF.

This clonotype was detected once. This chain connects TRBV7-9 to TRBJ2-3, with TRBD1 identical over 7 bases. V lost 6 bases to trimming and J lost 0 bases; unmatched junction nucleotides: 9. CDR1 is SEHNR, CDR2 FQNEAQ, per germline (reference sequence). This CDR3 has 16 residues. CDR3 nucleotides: TGTGCCAGCAGTCTCCGGGACAGACTTAGCACAGATACGCAGTATTTT. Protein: CASSLRDRLSTDTQYF.

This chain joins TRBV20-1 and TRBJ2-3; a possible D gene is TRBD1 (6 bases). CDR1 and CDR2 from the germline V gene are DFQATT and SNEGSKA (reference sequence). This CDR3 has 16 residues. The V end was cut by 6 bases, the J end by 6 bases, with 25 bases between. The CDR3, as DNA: TGCAGTGCCTTAGATGCTGGTACAGGGTTTGGCGATACGCAGTATTTT. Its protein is CSALDAGTGFGDTQYF.

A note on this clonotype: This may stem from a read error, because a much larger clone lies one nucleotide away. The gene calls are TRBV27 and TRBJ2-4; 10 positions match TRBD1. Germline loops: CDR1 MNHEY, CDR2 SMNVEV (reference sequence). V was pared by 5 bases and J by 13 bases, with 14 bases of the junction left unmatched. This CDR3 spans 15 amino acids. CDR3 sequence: CASSPRGTGVDEQYF. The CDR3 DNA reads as TGTGCCAGCAGTCCAAGGGGGACAGGGGTCGATGAGCAGTACTTC.

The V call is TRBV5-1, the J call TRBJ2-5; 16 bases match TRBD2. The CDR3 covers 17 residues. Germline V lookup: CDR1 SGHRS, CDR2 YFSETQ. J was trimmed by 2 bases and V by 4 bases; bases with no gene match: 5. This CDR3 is CASSPGLAGGRQETQYF. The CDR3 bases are TGCGCCAGCAGCCCGGGACTAGCGGGGGGGAGACAAGAGACCCAGTACTTC.

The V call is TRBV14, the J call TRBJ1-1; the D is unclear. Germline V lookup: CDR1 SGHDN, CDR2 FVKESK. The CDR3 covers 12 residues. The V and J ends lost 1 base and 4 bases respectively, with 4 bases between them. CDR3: CASSQVTTEAFF. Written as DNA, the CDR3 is TGTGCCAGCAGCCAAGTCACCACTGAAGCTTTCTTT.

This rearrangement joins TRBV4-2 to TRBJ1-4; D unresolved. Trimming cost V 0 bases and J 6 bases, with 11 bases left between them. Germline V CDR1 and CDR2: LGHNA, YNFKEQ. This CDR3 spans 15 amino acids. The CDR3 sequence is CASSQEVEYDEKLFF. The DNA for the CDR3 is TGTGCCAGCAGCCAAGAAGTGGAGTATGATGAAAAACTGTTTTTT.

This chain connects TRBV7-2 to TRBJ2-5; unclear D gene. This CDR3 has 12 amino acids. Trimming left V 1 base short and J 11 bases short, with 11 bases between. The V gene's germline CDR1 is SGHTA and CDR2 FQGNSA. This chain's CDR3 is CASSLVEDEQYF. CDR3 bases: TGTGCCAGCAGCTTAGTAGAGGATGAGCAGTACTTC.

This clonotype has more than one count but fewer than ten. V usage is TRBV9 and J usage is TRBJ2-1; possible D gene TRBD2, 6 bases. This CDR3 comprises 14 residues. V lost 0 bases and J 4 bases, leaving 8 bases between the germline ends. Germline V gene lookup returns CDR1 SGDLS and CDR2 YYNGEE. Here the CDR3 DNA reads TGTGCCAGCAGCGTAGCCGGGAGATACAATGAGCAGTTCTTC. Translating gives CASSVAGRYNEQFF. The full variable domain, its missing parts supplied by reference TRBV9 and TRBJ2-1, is DSGVTQTPKHLITATGQRVTLRCSPRSGDLSVYWYQQSLDQGLQFLIQYYNGEERAKGNILERFSAQQFPDLHSELNLSSLELGDSALYFCASSVAGRYNEQFFGPGTRLTVL.

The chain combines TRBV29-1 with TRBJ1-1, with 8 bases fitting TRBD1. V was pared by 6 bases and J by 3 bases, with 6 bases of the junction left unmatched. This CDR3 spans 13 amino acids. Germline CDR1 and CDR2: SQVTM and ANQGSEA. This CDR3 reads CSVRDRGYTEAFF. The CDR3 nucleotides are TGCAGCGTCCGCGACAGGGGTTACACTGAAGCTTTCTTT.

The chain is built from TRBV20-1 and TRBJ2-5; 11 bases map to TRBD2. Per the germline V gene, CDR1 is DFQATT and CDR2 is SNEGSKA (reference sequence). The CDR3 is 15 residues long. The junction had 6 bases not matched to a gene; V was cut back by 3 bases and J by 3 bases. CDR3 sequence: CSASLAGGTEETQYF. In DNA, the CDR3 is TGCAGTGCTAGTCTAGCGGGGGGAACTGAAGAGACCCAGTACTTC.

The CDR3, as DNA: TGCGCCAGCAGCTTGGGGACAGGGGGGAGTCAAGCTTTCTTT. Translation gives CASSLGTGGSQAFF. J is TRBJ1-1 and V is TRBV5-1, with TRBD1 matching over 10 bases. CDR3 length: 14 residues. Germline V gives CDR1 SGHRS, CDR2 YFSETQ. The V segment lost 0 bases and the J segment 9 bases; nucleotides outside the gene matches: 5.

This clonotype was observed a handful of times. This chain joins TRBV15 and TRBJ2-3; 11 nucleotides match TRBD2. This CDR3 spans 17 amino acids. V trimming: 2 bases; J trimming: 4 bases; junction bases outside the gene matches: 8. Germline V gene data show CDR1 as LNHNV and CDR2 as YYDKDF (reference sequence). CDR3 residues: CATSRSGSGGAADTQYF. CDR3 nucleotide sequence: TGTGCCACCAGCAGAAGTGGTAGCGGGGGGGCCGCAGATACGCAGTATTTT. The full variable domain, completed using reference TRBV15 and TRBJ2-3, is DAMVIQNPRYQVTQFGKPVTLSCSQTLNHNVMYWYQQKSSQAPKLLFHYYDKDFNNEADTPDNFQSRRPNTSFCFLDIRSPGLGDTAMYLCATSRSGSGGAADTQYFGPGTRLTVL.

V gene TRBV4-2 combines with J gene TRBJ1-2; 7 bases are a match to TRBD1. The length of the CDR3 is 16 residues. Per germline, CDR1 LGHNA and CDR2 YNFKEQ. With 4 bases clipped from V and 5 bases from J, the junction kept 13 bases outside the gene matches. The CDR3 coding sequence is TGTGCCAGCAGCCCAGAGCACAGGGGTAGTTCTTATGGCTACACCTTC. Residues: CASSPEHRGSSYGYTF.

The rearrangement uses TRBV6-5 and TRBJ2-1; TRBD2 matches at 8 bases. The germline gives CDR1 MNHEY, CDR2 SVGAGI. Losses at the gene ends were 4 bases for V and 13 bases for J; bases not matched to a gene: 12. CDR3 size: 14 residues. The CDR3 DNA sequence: TGTGCCAGCAGTTCGGGGGGGGGTACTGAGACCCAGTTCTTC. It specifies CASSSGGGTETQFF.

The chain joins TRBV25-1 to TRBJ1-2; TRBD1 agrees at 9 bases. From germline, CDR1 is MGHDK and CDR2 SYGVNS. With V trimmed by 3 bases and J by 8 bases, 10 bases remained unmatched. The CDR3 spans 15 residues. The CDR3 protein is CASSDPGTGFEGYTF. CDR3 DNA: TGTGCCAGCAGTGACCCGGGGACAGGGTTCGAAGGCTACACCTTC.

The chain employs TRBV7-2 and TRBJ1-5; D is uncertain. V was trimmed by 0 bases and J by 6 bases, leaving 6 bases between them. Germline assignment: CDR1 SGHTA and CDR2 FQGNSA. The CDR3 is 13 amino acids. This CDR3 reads CASSLAWGQPQHF. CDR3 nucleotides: TGTGCCAGCAGCTTAGCCTGGGGTCAGCCCCAGCATTTT.

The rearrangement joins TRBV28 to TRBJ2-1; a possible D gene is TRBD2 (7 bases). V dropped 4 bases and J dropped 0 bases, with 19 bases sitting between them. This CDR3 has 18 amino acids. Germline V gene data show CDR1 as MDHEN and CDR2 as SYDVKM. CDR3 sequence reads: CASSSPLGGGSSYNEQFF. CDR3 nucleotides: TGTGCCAGCAGTTCCCCTCTAGGGGGAGGGAGCTCCTACAATGAGCAGTTCTTC.

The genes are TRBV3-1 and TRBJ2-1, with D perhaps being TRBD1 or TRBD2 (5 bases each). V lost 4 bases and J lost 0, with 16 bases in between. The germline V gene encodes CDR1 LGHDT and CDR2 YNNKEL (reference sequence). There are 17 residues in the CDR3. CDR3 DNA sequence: TGTGCCAGCAGCCGAGGGGTCTGGGTTACCTCCTACAATGAGCAGTTCTTC. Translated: CASSRGVWVTSYNEQFF.

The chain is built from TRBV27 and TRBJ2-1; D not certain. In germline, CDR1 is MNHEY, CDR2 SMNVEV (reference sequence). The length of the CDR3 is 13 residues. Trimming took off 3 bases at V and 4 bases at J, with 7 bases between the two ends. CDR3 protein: CASSFSRYNEQFF. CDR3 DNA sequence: TGTGCCAGCAGTTTTAGTCGTTACAATGAGCAGTTCTTC.

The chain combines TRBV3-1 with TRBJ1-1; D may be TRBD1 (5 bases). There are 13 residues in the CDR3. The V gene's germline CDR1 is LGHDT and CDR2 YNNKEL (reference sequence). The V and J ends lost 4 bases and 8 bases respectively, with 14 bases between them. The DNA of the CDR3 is TGTGCCAGCAGCCCCGGGACCCATGGGGAAGCTTTCTTT. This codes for CASSPGTHGEAFF.

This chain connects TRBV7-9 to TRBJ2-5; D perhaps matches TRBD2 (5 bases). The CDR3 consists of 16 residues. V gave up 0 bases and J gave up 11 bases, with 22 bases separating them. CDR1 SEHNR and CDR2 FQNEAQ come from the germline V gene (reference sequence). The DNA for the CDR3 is TGTGCCAGCAGCTTAGCTGAGGGAATCGCCTACAATGAGCAGTACTTC. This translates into CASSLAEGIAYNEQYF.

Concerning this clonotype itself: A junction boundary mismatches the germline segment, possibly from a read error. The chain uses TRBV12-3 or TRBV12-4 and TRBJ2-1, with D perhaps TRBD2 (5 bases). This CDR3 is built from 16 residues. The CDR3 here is CASSLGPRRGANEQYF. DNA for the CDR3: TGTGCCAGCAGTTTAGGGCCGAGACGGGGAGCAAATGAGCAGTATTTC.